This TCR beta chain originates from a study of post-analysis software for immune sequencing data. The authors incorporated unique molecular identifiers into the TCR beta cDNA libraries. From around 0.96 to 9.9 million T cells, 550,000 or so cDNA molecules were obtained. One entry per CDR3 protein results from TCRdb running MiXCR on the PCR reads. Of about 540,000 distinct CDR3 sequences listed, roughly 34% are singletons. Germline CDR1 reads MNHEY; CDR2 reads SMNVEV (reference sequence). The CDR3 has 17 amino acids. V lost 3 bases, J lost 1 base, and 16 bases lay in between. General study points: Diversity measured as normalized Chao1 was significantly lower in multiple sclerosis patients than in controls. With TRBV5-6, TRBV5-1 and TRBV20-1 included, 4 or 5 TRBV segments were more frequent in patients than in controls.

The sample holds a few counts of this clonotype. Its target is not known. Sequencing was carried out using blood. The chain employs TRBV27 and TRBJ2-1, with a weak D call TRBD2 (7 bases). This TCR was recovered from a girl younger than 18 with multiple sclerosis. CDR3 sequence (DNA): TGTGCCAGCAGTTTGGAGGGGGTGGGAGGGTCCTACAATGAGCAGTTCTTC. The encoded protein is CASSLEGVGGSYNEQFF.